This TCR beta chain was obtained from a study of OX40 agonist ivuxolimab in advanced cancers. For the study at large: A diagnosis of hepatocellular carcinoma, melanoma, renal cell or head and neck cancer was present in dose-escalation patients.

Assay used: immunoSEQ multiplex PCR; TCRdb lists only in-frame clones, some missing. The table has around 76,000 clones, 94% seen once; the top ten hold roughly 20%. This clone was recorded a few times. This CDR3 comprises 15 residues. Trimming removed 8 bases at V and 1 base at J, with 17 bases between. Germline lookup yields CDR1 MNHEY and CDR2 SMNVEV (reference sequence). Autoimmune disease history or systemic immunosuppression disqualified patients. The sequence was obtained from an adult with an advanced solid tumor such as melanoma, head and neck, liver or kidney cancer. The chain couples TRBV27 to TRBJ1-1; D not resolved. Sample: CD4+ or CD8+ T cells sorted from blood, taken in a trial of the OX40 agonist ivuxolimab. The CDR3 DNA follows: TGTGCCAGCCGAAAGGCAGGAGCGGCGAACACTGAAGCTTTCTTT. Encoded protein: CASRKAGAANTEAFF.